Following are 13 T cell receptor beta chains from one sample sequenced in a study of human T cells and chemical hapten exposure. Using its own MiXCR run on the RACE reads, TCRdb lists one record per CDR3 protein. Found here are approximately 97,000 distinct CDR3 sequences, approximately 9% of them singletons; the top ten hold approximately 2.8%. Time point reported: healthy volunteer bleed at 2 weeks. The template was total RNA from unfractionated whole blood. Sample: whole blood. All receptors come from a female donor in good health. Some clones in this sample may be carry-over from other donors' samples.

This chain connects TRBV5-1 to TRBJ1-6, with D uncertain. This CDR3 region has 15 residues. V was trimmed by 0 bases and J by 2 bases, leaving 6 bases between them. Germline V gene lookup returns CDR1 SGHRS and CDR2 YFSETQ. The CDR3 DNA follows: TGCGCCAGCAGCTTGGCCGACACCTATAATTCACCCCTCCACTTT. As protein: CASSLADTYNSPLHF.

This clonotype came up a few times. The chain has TRBV7-9 and TRBJ2-3; D possibly corresponds to TRBD1 (6 bases). The CDR3 is 14 residues long. Germline loops: CDR1 SEHNR, CDR2 FQNEAQ (reference sequence). Trimming pared 4 bases from V and 9 bases from J, leaving 17 bases between. The CDR3 coding sequence is TGTGCCAGCAGCTGGGGGCTGGCCTTCACCACGCAGTATTTT. It is translated as CASSWGLAFTTQYF.

This clonotype was detected a few times. The J gene is TRBJ1-3, the V gene TRBV5-1; D may be TRBD1 (5 bases). The CDR3 sequence is 14 residues long. V gave up 5 bases and J gave up 0 bases, with 9 bases separating them. CDR1 is SGHRS, CDR2 YFSETQ, per germline. CDR3 in DNA: TGCGCCAGCAGACAGACAGCCTCTGGAAACACCATATATTTT. This codes for CASRQTASGNTIYF.

This clonotype was counted many times. The rearrangement links TRBV7-2 to TRBJ2-7; no definite D call. V dropped 3 bases and J dropped 2 bases, with 8 bases sitting between them. Germline-derived CDR1 and CDR2 are SGHTA and FQGNSA. The CDR3 runs to 13 residues. Here the CDR3 reads CASSLHRTYEQYF. Written as DNA, the CDR3 is TGTGCCAGCAGCTTGCACAGAACCTACGAGCAGTACTTC.

About this clonotype: A read error is possible here, since a much larger clone lies one base away. The rearrangement uses TRBV7-9 and TRBJ1-3; D not certain. This CDR3 contains 16 residues. The germline V gene has CDR1 SEHNR and CDR2 FQNEAQ (reference sequence). The CDR3, as DNA: TGTGCCAGCAGCCTTCGAATCGAGAGCTCTGGAAACACCATAAATTTT. Translated: CASSLRIESSGNTINF.

This clonotype was recorded a few times. The chain carries TRBV7-9 and TRBJ2-7; 7 bases are a match to TRBD1. V shed 5 bases, J shed 1 base, and the junction held 8 bases outside the gene matches. CDR1 and CDR2 (germline): SEHNR, FQNEAQ (reference sequence). The CDR3 sequence is 15 residues long. Here the CDR3 reads CASSLIKGQSYEQYF. In DNA form, the CDR3 reads TGTGCCAGCAGCCTCATAAAGGGACAGTCCTACGAGCAGTACTTC.

The V call is TRBV6-6, the J call TRBJ1-2, with D possibly being TRBD1 (6 bases). This CDR3 comprises 15 residues. CDR1 is MNHNY, CDR2 SVGAGI, per germline (reference sequence). Trimming took 2 bases from V and 10 from J, leaving 20 bases between them. The CDR3 nucleotides read TGTGCCAGCAGTTACGCGGCAGGGGACGTTGGTGACTACACCTTC. This codes for CASSYAAGDVGDYTF.

This clonotype was observed a handful of times. This chain links TRBV5-1 with TRBJ1-3, with a tentative D call TRBD1 (6 bases). Germline values: CDR1 SGHRS, CDR2 YFSETQ. V was clipped by 8 bases and J by 0 bases, with 9 bases between them. This CDR3 comprises 13 residues. The CDR3 sequence: CASRQASGNTIYF. The CDR3 DNA reads as TGCGCCAGTCGACAGGCCTCTGGAAACACCATATATTTT.

The CDR3 DNA follows: TGTGCCAGCAGCCAACAGCTAGACAATGGCTACACCTTC. This gives the protein CASSQQLDNGYTF. The J gene is TRBJ1-2, the V gene TRBV7-9, with D uncertain. V lost 5 bases, J lost 6 bases, and 13 bases lay in between. The CDR3 length is 13 residues. The germline V gene encodes CDR1 SEHNR and CDR2 FQNEAQ (reference sequence).

This clonotype showed up many times. V usage is TRBV12-3 or TRBV12-4 and J usage is TRBJ2-1; 8 bases map to TRBD2. The V gene end was trimmed by 6 bases and the J gene end by 4 bases; junction bases not matched to a gene: 8. This CDR3 comprises 15 residues. CDR3 sequence: CASSVTGGIYNEQFF. The CDR3 DNA sequence: TGTGCCAGCAGCGTAACGGGAGGGATTTACAATGAGCAGTTCTTC.

V gene TRBV27 combines with J gene TRBJ2-5, with D possibly being TRBD1 or TRBD2 (5 bases each). Trimming took 8 bases from V and 4 from J, leaving 14 bases between them. Germline V gene sequence: CDR1 MNHEY, CDR2 SMNVEV (reference sequence). CDR3 size: 13 residues. The CDR3 sequence is CASGGPGRETQYF. CDR3 nucleotide sequence: TGTGCCAGCGGGGGACCGGGTAGAGAGACCCAGTACTTC.

In this sample, this clonotype turned up many times. The chain links TRBV29-1 to TRBJ1-1, with D maybe TRBD1 (6 bases). The CDR3 totals 12 residues. Germline V lookup: CDR1 SQVTM, CDR2 ANQGSEA. Trimming pared 4 bases from V and 8 bases from J, leaving 14 bases between. Written as DNA, the CDR3 is TGCAGCGTTGGGGACACCACAGTGGAAGCTTTCTTT. This sequence encodes CSVGDTTVEAFF.

This clonotype was seen only a few times. Compared with germline, one end of the junction differs, possibly owing to a read error. The chain recombines TRBV11-1 with TRBJ2-7; D may match TRBD1 or TRBD2 (5 bases each). CDR3 length: 12 amino acids. Germline V CDR1 and CDR2: SGHAT, FQDESV (reference sequence). CDR3 sequence reads: CASSVAGGEQYF. The CDR3 DNA reads TGTGCCAGCAGCGTAGCTGGGGGCGAGCAGTACTTC.